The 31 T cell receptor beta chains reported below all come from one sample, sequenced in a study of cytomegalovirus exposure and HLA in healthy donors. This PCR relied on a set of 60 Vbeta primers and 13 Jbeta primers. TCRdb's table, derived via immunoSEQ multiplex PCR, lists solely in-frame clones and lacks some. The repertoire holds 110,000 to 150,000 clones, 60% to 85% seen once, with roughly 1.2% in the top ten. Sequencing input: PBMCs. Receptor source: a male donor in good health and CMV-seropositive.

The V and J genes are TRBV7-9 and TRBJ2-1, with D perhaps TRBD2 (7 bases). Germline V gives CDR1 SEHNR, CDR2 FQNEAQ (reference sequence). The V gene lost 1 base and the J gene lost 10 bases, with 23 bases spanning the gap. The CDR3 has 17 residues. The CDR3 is CASSLVGGSGRAREQFF. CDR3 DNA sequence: TGTGCCAGCAGCTTAGTAGGGGGTTCGGGGAGGGCCAGGGAGCAGTTCTTC.

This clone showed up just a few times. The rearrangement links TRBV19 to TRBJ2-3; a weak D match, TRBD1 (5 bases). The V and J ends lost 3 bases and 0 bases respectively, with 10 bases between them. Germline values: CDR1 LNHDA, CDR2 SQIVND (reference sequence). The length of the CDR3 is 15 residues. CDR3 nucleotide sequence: TGTGCCAGTAGTATGGGGCGGTCTAGCACAGATACGCAGTATTTT. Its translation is CASSMGRSSTDTQYF.

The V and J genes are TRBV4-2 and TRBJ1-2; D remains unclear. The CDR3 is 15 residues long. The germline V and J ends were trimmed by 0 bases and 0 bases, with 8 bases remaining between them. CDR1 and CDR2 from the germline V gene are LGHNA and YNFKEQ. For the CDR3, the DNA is TGTGCCAGCAGCCAAGATCACAGTCCTAACTATGGCTACACCTTC. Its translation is CASSQDHSPNYGYTF.

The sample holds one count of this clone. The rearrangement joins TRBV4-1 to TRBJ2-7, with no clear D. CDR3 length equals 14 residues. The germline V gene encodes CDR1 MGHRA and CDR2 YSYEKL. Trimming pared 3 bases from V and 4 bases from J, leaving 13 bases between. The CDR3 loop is CASSHLYRDYEQYF. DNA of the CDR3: TGCGCCAGCAGCCATCTTTACAGAGATTACGAGCAGTACTTC.

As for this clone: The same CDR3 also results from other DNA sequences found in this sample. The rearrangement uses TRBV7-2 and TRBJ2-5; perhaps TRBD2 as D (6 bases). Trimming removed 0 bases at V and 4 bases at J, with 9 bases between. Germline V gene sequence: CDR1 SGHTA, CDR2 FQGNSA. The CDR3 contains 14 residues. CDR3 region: CASSLAGGRETQYF. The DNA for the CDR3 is TGTGCCAGCAGCTTAGCGGGGGGTCGAGAGACCCAGTACTTC.

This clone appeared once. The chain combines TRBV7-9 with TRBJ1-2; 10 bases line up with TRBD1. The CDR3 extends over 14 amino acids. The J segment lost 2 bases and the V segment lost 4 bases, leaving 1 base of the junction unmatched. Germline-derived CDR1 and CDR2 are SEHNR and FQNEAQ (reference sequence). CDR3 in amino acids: CASSSGQGNYGYTF. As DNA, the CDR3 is TGTGCCAGCAGCTCGGGACAGGGGAACTATGGCTACACCTTC.

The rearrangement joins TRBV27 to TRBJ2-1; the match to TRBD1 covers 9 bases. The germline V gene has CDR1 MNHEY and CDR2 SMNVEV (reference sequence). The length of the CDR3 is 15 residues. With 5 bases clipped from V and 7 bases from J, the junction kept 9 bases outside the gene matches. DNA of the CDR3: TGTGCCAGCAGTGCAACCGGGACAGGGAGAAATGAGCAGTTCTTC. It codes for CASSATGTGRNEQFF.

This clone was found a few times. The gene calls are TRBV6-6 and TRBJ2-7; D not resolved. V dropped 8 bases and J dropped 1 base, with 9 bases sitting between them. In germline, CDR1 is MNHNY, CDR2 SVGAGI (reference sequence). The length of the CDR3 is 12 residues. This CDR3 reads CASCDISYEQYF. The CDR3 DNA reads TGTGCCAGCTGCGACATTTCCTACGAGCAGTACTTC.

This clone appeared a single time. In nucleotides, the CDR3 is TGTGCCAGCAGCTTTACAGGGGTAGAACAAGAGACCCAGTACTTC. Residues: CASSFTGVEQETQYF. The V call is TRBV11-2, the J call TRBJ2-5; 7 nucleotides agree with TRBD1. CDR3 length: 15 residues. Unmatched junction bases numbered 6, after V lost 3 bases and J lost 2 bases. Germline assignment: CDR1 SGHAT and CDR2 FQNNGV. Full variable domain (outside the CDR3, taken from reference TRBV11-2 and TRBJ2-5): EAGVAQSPRYKIIEKRQSVAFWCNPISGHATLYWYQQILGQGPKLLIQFQNNGVVDDSQLPKDRFSAERLKGVDSTLKIQPAKLEDSAVYLCASSFTGVEQETQYFGPGTRLLVL.

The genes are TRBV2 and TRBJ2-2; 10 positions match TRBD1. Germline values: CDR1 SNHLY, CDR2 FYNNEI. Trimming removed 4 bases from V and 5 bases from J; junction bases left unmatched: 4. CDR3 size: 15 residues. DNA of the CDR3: TGTGCCAGCAGTGTTAGACAGGGGGCAACCGGGGAGCTGTTTTTT. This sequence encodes CASSVRQGATGELFF.

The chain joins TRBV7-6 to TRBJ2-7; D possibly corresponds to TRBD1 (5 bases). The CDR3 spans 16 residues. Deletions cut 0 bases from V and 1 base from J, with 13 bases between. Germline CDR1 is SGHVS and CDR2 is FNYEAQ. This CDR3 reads CASSLASTQGSYEQYF. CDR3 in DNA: TGTGCCAGCAGCTTAGCATCGACTCAGGGTTCCTACGAGCAGTACTTC.

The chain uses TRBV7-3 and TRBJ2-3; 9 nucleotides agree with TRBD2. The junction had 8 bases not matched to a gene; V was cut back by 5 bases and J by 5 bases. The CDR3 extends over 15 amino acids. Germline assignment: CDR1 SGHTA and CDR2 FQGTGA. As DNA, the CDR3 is TGTGCCAGCAGCCATAGCGGGAGCAGCGGAGATACGCAGTATTTT. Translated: CASSHSGSSGDTQYF.

DNA for the CDR3: TGTGCCAGCTCAGTCGGACAGTTCAATCAGCCCCAGCATTTT. Residues: CASSVGQFNQPQHF. V usage is TRBV18 and J usage is TRBJ1-5; D is possibly TRBD1 (6 bases). Germline V gene data show CDR1 as KGHSH and CDR2 as LQKENI. The CDR3 totals 14 residues. Trimming pared 5 bases from V and 3 bases from J, leaving 11 bases between.

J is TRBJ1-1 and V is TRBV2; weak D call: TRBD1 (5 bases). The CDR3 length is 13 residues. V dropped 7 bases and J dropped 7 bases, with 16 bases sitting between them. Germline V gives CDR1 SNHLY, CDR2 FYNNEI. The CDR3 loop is CASMVGPGGEAFF. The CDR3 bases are TGTGCCAGCATGGTGGGGCCGGGGGGTGAAGCTTTCTTT.

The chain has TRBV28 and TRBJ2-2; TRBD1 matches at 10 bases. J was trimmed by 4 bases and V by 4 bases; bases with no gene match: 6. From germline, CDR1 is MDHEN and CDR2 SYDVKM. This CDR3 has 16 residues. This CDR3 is CASSSWTGGGTGELFF. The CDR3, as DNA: TGTGCCAGCAGTTCATGGACAGGGGGAGGCACCGGGGAGCTGTTTTTT.

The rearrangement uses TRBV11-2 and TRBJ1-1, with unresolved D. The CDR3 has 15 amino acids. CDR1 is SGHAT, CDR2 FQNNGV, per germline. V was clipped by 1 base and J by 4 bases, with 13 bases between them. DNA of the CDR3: TGTGCCAGCAGCTTAGTAGCTGGGGAGATCACTGAAGCTTTCTTT. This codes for CASSLVAGEITEAFF.

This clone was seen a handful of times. CDR3 sequence: CASSGMSYEQYF. The DNA of the CDR3 is TGTGCCAGCAGCGGGATGTCCTACGAGCAGTACTTC. This rearrangement joins TRBV2 to TRBJ2-7, with D possibly being TRBD2 (5 bases). From germline, CDR1 is SNHLY and CDR2 FYNNEI. The ends were cut back, 6 bases at V and 1 base at J, with 7 bases in the middle. This CDR3 has 12 amino acids.

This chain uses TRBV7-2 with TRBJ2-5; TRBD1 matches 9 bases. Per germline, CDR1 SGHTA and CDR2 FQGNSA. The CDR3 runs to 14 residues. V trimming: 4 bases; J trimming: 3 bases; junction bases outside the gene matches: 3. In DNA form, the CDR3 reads TGTGCCAGCAGCTACCGGACAGGGGAAGAGACCCAGTACTTC. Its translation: CASSYRTGEETQYF.

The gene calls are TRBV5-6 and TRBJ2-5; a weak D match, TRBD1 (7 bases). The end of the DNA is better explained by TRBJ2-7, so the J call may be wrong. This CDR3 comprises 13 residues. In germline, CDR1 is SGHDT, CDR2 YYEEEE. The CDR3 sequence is CASSWGDSDEQYF. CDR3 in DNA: TGTGCCAGCAGCTGGGGGGACAGTGACGAGCAGTACTTC.

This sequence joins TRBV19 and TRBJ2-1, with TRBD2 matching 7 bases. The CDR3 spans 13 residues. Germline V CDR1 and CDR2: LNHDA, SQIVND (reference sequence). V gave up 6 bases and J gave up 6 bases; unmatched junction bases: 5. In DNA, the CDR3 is TGTGCCAGTAGCATGGGCGGGAGCAATGAGCAGTTCTTC. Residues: CASSMGGSNEQFF.

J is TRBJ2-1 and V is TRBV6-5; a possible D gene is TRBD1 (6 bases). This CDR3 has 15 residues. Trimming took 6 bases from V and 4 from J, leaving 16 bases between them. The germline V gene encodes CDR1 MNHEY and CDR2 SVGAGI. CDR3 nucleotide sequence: TGTGCCAGCAGCTCCGGGACACCAGAATACAATGAGCAGTTCTTC. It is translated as CASSSGTPEYNEQFF.

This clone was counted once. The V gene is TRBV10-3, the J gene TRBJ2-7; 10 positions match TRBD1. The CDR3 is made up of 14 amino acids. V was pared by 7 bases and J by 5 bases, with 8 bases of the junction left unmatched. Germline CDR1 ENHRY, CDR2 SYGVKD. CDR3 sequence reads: CAIKGQGEFDEQYF. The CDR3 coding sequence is TGTGCCATCAAAGGACAGGGGGAATTCGACGAGCAGTACTTC.

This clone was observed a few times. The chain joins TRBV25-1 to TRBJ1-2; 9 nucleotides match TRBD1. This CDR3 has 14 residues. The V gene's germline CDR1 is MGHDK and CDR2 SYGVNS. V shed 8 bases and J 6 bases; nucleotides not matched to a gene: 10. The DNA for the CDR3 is TGTGCCAGCTCCGTTCGGGACAGGGCTGATGGCTACACCTTC. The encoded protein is CASSVRDRADGYTF.

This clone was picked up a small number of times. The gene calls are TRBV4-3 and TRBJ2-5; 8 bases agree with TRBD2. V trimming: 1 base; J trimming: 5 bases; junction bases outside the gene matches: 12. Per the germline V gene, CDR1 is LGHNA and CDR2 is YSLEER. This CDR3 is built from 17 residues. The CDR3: CASSQGNGRALGETQYF. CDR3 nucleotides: TGCGCCAGCAGCCAAGGGAACGGGAGGGCCCTCGGGGAGACCCAGTACTTC.

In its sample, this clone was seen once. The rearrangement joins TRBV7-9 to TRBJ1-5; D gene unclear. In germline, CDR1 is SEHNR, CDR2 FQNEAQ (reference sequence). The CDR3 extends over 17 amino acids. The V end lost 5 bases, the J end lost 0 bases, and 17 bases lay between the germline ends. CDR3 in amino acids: CASSHGERIHSNQPQHF. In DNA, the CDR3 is TGTGCCAGCAGCCACGGGGAGCGGATTCATAGCAATCAGCCCCAGCATTTT.

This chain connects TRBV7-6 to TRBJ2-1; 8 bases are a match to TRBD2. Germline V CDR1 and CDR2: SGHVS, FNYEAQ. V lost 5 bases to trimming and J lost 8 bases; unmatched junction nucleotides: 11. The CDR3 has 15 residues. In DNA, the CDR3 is TGTGCCAGCAGCCCAGGGACTAGAATCCCCGATGAGCAGTTCTTC. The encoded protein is CASSPGTRIPDEQFF. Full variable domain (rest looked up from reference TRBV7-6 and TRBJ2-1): GAGVSQSPRYKVTKRGQDVALRCDPISGHVSLYWYRQALGQGPEFLTYFNYEAQQDKSGLPNDRFSAERPEGSISTLTIQRTEQRDSAMYRCASSPGTRIPDEQFFGPGTRLTVL.

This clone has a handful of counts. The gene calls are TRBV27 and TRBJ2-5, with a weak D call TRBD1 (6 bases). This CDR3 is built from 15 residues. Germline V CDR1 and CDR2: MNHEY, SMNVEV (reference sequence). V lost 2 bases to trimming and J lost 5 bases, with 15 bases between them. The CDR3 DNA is TGTGCCAGCAGTTTACAGACAGGTTTTATCGAGACCCAGTACTTC. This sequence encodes CASSLQTGFIETQYF.

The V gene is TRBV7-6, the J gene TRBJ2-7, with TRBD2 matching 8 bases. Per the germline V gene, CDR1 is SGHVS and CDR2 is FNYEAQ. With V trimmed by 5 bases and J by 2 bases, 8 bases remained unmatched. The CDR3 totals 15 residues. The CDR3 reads CASSPLAEGAYEQYF. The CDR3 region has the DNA TGTGCCAGCAGCCCACTAGCGGAGGGGGCCTACGAGCAGTACTTC.

This CDR3 reads CASSFNRGLAWYEQYF. As DNA, the CDR3 is TGTGCCAGCAGCTTTAACAGGGGGCTTGCTTGGTACGAGCAGTACTTC. V usage is TRBV5-6 and J usage is TRBJ2-7; 9 nucleotides align to TRBD1. The trim removed 2 bases at V and 4 bases at J, leaving 10 bases unmatched. The CDR3 loop spans 16 amino acids. Looked up from germline, CDR1 is SGHDT and CDR2 is YYEEEE.

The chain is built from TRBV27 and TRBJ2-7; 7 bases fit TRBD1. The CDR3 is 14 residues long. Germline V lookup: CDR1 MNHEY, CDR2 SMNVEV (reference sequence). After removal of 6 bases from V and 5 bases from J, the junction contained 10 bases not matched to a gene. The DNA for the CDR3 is TGTGCCAGCAGGTTTACCACAGGGGATCACGAGCAGTACTTC. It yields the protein CASRFTTGDHEQYF.

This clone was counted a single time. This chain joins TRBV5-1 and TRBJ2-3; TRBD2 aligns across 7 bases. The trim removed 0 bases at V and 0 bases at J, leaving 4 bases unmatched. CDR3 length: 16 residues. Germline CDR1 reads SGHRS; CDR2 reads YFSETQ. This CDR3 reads CASSLAATSSTDTQYF. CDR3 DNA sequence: TGCGCCAGCAGCTTGGCCGCGACTAGCAGCACAGATACGCAGTATTTT.